Presented here are 30 T cell receptor beta chains from one specimen sequenced in a study of T-cell reconstitution after alpha-beta-depleted transplantation in children. Preparation of the TCRbeta library was carried out with unique molecular identifiers. MiXCR, run by TCRdb on the PCR reads, gives a single entry per CDR3 protein. The table lists over 150,000 distinct CDR3 sequences, 5.5% to 7% of them singletons. The source was PBMCs, collected before TCRalphabeta/CD19-depleted stem cell transplant. Every receptor here comes from a girl under three years old with combined immunodeficiency, due to receive a stem cell transplant.

This clonotype was observed at least ten times. This chain joins TRBV7-2 and TRBJ1-1, with D uncertain. The CDR3 has 11 residues. In germline, CDR1 is SGHTA, CDR2 FQGNSA. V lost 8 bases and J 3 bases, leaving 7 bases between the germline ends. In nucleotides, the CDR3 is TGTGCCAGCCTCCTTTACACTGAAGCTTTCTTT. Protein: CASLLYTEAFF. Based on the CDR3 plus reference TRBV7-2 and TRBJ1-1, the full variable domain is GAGVSQSPSNKVTEKGKDVELRCDPISGHTALYWYRQSLGQGLEFLIYFQGNSAPDKSGLPSDRFSAERTGGSVSTLTIQRTQQEDSAVYLCASLLYTEAFFGQGTRLTVV.

This clonotype showed up many times. This sequence joins TRBV12-3 or TRBV12-4 and TRBJ2-1, with D perhaps matching TRBD2 (6 bases). The CDR3 runs to 11 residues. The V end lost 3 bases, the J end lost 15 bases, and 12 bases lay between the germline ends. The CDR3 coding sequence is TGTGCCAGCAGTTTTCGGGGGAGGCCGTTCTTC. It is translated as CASSFRGRPFF.

A few counts support this clonotype. The chain carries TRBV6-1 and TRBJ2-7; tentative D call: TRBD1 (6 bases). Germline V gene data show CDR1 as MNHNS and CDR2 as SASEGT. The CDR3 has 14 residues. The V end lost 6 bases, the J end lost 9 bases, and 21 bases lay between the germline ends. The CDR3: CASREFGGAQGQYF. The CDR3 DNA sequence: TGTGCCAGCAGGGAATTTGGGGGCGCCCAGGGGCAGTACTTC.

This clonotype turned up a few times. V and J are TRBV29-1 and TRBJ1-1, with TRBD1 as a possible D gene (6 bases). The CDR3 consists of 13 residues. The germline V gene encodes CDR1 SQVTM and CDR2 ANQGSEA. V was pared by 5 bases and J by 5 bases, with 15 bases between. The CDR3 bases are TGCAGCGTTTTTAGGGGGGGGATGACTGAAGCTTTCTTT. Residues: CSVFRGGMTEAFF.

This clonotype was recorded at least ten times. The J gene is TRBJ1-1, the V gene TRBV28; D is undetermined. Trimming took 6 bases from V and 4 from J, leaving 6 bases between them. The CDR3 sequence is 11 residues long. Germline loops: CDR1 MDHEN, CDR2 SYDVKM. CDR3 region: CASRHGTEAFF. The DNA for the CDR3 is TGTGCCAGCAGGCACGGCACTGAAGCTTTCTTT.

The chain couples TRBV12-3 or TRBV12-4 to TRBJ2-4; 11 nucleotides line up with TRBD1. The CDR3 is 18 residues long. V was clipped by 6 bases and J by 3 bases; unmatched bases: 13. CDR3 loop: CASSPIPDRGRDKNIQYF. CDR3 DNA sequence: TGTGCCAGCAGCCCCATCCCGGACAGGGGGCGAGACAAAAACATTCAGTACTTC.

The sample holds many counts of this clonotype. This rearrangement joins TRBV9 to TRBJ2-3; TRBD1 matches 9 bases. This CDR3 has 16 residues. The germline gives CDR1 SGDLS, CDR2 YYNGEE. Trimming cost V 1 base and J 0 bases; bases outside gene matches: 3. This CDR3 reads CASSVPGTGSTDTQYF. The DNA for the CDR3 is TGTGCCAGCAGCGTACCGGGGACAGGGAGCACAGATACGCAGTATTTT.

The CDR3 loop reads CASSQDFTGDSYEQYF. The CDR3, as DNA: TGTGCCAGCAGCCAAGATTTTACGGGGGACTCCTACGAGCAGTACTTC. The chain links TRBV3-1 to TRBJ2-7, with D perhaps TRBD2 (6 bases). CDR3 length: 16 residues. Trimming left V 0 bases short and J 0 bases short, with 12 bases between. Germline lookup yields CDR1 LGHDT and CDR2 YNNKEL (reference sequence).

This clonotype was seen ten or more times. The chain employs TRBV29-1 and TRBJ2-3; TRBD1 might be the D (6 bases). V shed 6 bases and J shed 9 bases, with 19 bases lying between them. The germline V gene has CDR1 SQVTM and CDR2 ANQGSEA. This CDR3 region has 13 residues. This CDR3 is CSVDGTTFGTQYF. CDR3 sequence (DNA): TGCAGCGTCGACGGGACAACCTTCGGGACGCAGTATTTT.

The table lists this clonotype with many counts. The V gene is TRBV18, the J gene TRBJ2-7; tentatively, D is TRBD2 (5 bases). V was clipped by 3 bases and J by 4 bases, with 16 bases between them. The germline V gene encodes CDR1 KGHSH and CDR2 LQKENI. This CDR3 is 15 amino acids long. CDR3 residues: CASSPDWPFEYEQYF. The CDR3 coding sequence is TGTGCCAGCTCACCGGACTGGCCCTTTGAGTACGAGCAGTACTTC.

This clonotype came up a few times. The gene calls are TRBV15 and TRBJ2-1, with 8 nucleotides matching TRBD2. Germline V gene sequence: CDR1 LNHNV, CDR2 YYDKDF (reference sequence). This CDR3 spans 18 amino acids. Germline trimming cut 10 bases from V and 0 bases from J; bases unmatched to any gene: 17. Here the CDR3 reads CAILHPPQRGSSYNEQFF. CDR3 nucleotides: TGTGCCATATTACACCCACCCCAGCGGGGGAGCTCCTACAATGAGCAGTTCTTC.

This clonotype was observed at least ten times. The chain couples TRBV12-3 or TRBV12-4 to TRBJ2-3, with D unresolved. This CDR3 region has 11 residues. V was shortened by 2 bases and J by 7 bases, with 4 bases between the two germline ends. The DNA for the CDR3 is TGTGCCAGCAGTTTAAGTCATACGCAGTATTTT. Amino acids: CASSLSHTQYF.

In its sample, this clonotype was seen many times. The rearrangement links TRBV6-5 to TRBJ2-7, with unresolved D. This CDR3 region has 15 residues. V was trimmed by 0 bases and J by 0 bases, leaving 9 bases between them. Germline V gene sequence: CDR1 MNHEY, CDR2 SVGAGI. The CDR3, as DNA: TGTGCCAGCAGTTACTCGGTCGGAACCTCCTACGAGCAGTACTTC. Translated: CASSYSVGTSYEQYF.

This chain connects TRBV7-9 to TRBJ2-7, with a tentative D call TRBD1 (6 bases). With 1 base removed from V and 2 bases from J, the gap between germline ends came to 15 bases. The germline CDR1 and CDR2 sequences are SEHNR and FQNEAQ (reference sequence). The CDR3 has 16 residues. In DNA, the CDR3 is TGTGCCAGCAGCTTAGGTTGGGGGCAGGGACCCTACGAGCAGTACTTC. Translating gives CASSLGWGQGPYEQYF.

As concerns this clonotype: A read error may explain this, as a much larger clone is one base away. The chain combines TRBV29-1 with TRBJ2-7, with a weak D call TRBD1 (7 bases). The germline V gene has CDR1 SQVTM and CDR2 ANQGSEA. V dropped 1 base and J dropped 1 base, with 23 bases sitting between them. The CDR3 has 18 residues. The CDR3 DNA follows: TGCAGCGTTGAAGGGCGGGAACCGGGACAGCAAAATTCCTACGAGCAGTACTTC. This codes for CSVEGREPGQQNSYEQYF.

This clonotype was seen ten or more times. CDR3 region: CASRGAGSYEQYF. CDR3 DNA: TGTGCCAGCAGGGGGGCGGGTTCCTACGAGCAGTACTTC. The rearrangement uses TRBV25-1 and TRBJ2-7, with a tentative D call TRBD1 (6 bases). The germline CDR1 and CDR2 sequences are MGHDK and SYGVNS. The CDR3 is made up of 13 amino acids. Deletions cut 6 bases from V and 1 base from J, with 10 bases between.

The table lists this clonotype with many counts. The chain uses TRBV28 and TRBJ2-7, with 9 bases fitting TRBD2. Germline trimming cut 6 bases from V and 5 bases from J; bases unmatched to any gene: 11. The CDR3 loop spans 15 amino acids. Germline CDR1 reads MDHEN; CDR2 reads SYDVKM. Written as DNA, the CDR3 is TGTGCCAGCAGCCGCAATAGCGGGAGAGTCCACGAGCAGTACTTC. It codes for CASSRNSGRVHEQYF.

This clonotype showed up many times. The rearrangement joins TRBV20-1 to TRBJ2-3, with 10 bases fitting TRBD2. After removal of 3 bases from V and 0 bases from J, the junction contained 12 bases not matched to a gene. Germline CDR1 and CDR2: DFQATT and SNEGSKA (reference sequence). The CDR3 runs to 18 residues. CDR3 protein: CSARGVAGGFFSTDTQYF. In DNA, the CDR3 is TGCAGTGCTAGGGGCGTAGCGGGGGGTTTTTTCAGCACAGATACGCAGTATTTT.

In this sample, this clonotype turned up many times. This sequence joins TRBV4-3 and TRBJ2-3, with D perhaps TRBD2 (6 bases). The V end lost 1 base, the J end lost 6 bases, and 23 bases lay between the germline ends. The CDR3 length is 18 residues. Germline V gene lookup returns CDR1 LGHNA and CDR2 YSLEER. The CDR3 nucleotides are TGCGCCAGCAGCCAAGTAGGAAGTAGCGGAACCACCACCGATACGCAGTATTTT. This codes for CASSQVGSSGTTTDTQYF.

In its sample, this clonotype was seen many times. The V call is TRBV29-1, the J call TRBJ2-1, with D uncertain. CDR3 length: 16 amino acids. Germline values: CDR1 SQVTM, CDR2 ANQGSEA. Deletions cut 6 bases from V and 8 bases from J, with 26 bases between. In DNA form, the CDR3 reads TGCAGCGTCGTCCTAGTCGAGACTGGATACGTGGATGAGCAGTTCTTC. Protein product: CSVVLVETGYVDEQFF.

The chain combines TRBV7-2 with TRBJ2-1; 10 bases are a match to TRBD2. The ends lost 1 base at V and 4 bases at J; junction bases unmatched: 4. From germline, CDR1 is SGHTA and CDR2 FQGNSA. The CDR3 spans 16 residues. The CDR3 loop is CASSLESGGAYNEQFF. The CDR3 DNA sequence: TGTGCCAGCAGCTTAGAGAGCGGGGGGGCTTACAATGAGCAGTTCTTC.

Ten or more counts support this clonotype. V is TRBV12-3 or TRBV12-4 and J is TRBJ2-1; TRBD2 matches 16 bases. With 2 bases clipped from V and 7 bases from J, the junction kept 23 bases outside the gene matches. The CDR3 has 23 amino acids. The CDR3 region is CASSLMFPTGAGTSGRAGNEQFF. The DNA of the CDR3 is TGTGCCAGCAGTTTAATGTTCCCGACAGGAGCCGGGACTAGCGGGAGGGCCGGGAATGAGCAGTTCTTC.

This clonotype was recorded at least ten times. V usage is TRBV12-3 or TRBV12-4 and J usage is TRBJ2-1, with 10 bases fitting TRBD2. Trimming took 4 bases from V and 4 from J; bases not matched to a gene: 4. This CDR3 has 15 residues. The CDR3 sequence is CASSSSGRNYNEQFF. The CDR3 region has the DNA TGTGCCAGCAGTTCTAGCGGGAGAAATTACAATGAGCAGTTCTTC.

This clonotype has ten or more counts. This rearrangement joins TRBV29-1 to TRBJ2-1; D gene uncertain. Trimming removed 0 bases from V and 0 bases from J, with 12 bases in between. This CDR3 spans 16 amino acids. In germline, CDR1 is SQVTM, CDR2 ANQGSEA. The CDR3 bases are TGCAGCGTTGAAGATGGCAGTAAGAGCTCCTACAATGAGCAGTTCTTC. Its translation is CSVEDGSKSSYNEQFF.

This clonotype has ten or more counts. The chain recombines TRBV18 with TRBJ2-7; D not certain. The V end was cut by 2 bases, the J end by 2 bases, with 16 bases between. The CDR3 contains 16 residues. Germline values: CDR1 KGHSH, CDR2 LQKENI. CDR3 sequence: CASSPSDGGYPYEQYF. CDR3 nucleotide sequence: TGTGCCAGCTCACCATCAGACGGCGGATACCCCTACGAGCAGTACTTC.

The sample holds one count of this clonotype. The genes are TRBV20-1 and TRBJ2-1, with 9 bases lining up with TRBD1. Germline values: CDR1 DFQATT, CDR2 SNEGSKA (reference sequence). The CDR3 contains 18 residues. CDR3 loop: CWARASEGDRVLYNEQFF. The DNA of the CDR3 is TGCTGGGCTAGAGCCTCAGAGGGGGACAGGGTCCTCTACAATGAGCAGTTCTTC.

This clonotype was observed at least ten times. The J gene is TRBJ2-7, the V gene TRBV12-3 or TRBV12-4; TRBD1 might be the D (5 bases). CDR3 length: 16 residues. V shed 6 bases and J shed 5 bases, with 23 bases lying between them. DNA for the CDR3: TGTGCCAGCAGGTCAATGGGCGGCAAGGACAACGACGAGCAGTACTTC. Its translation: CASRSMGGKDNDEQYF.

About this clonotype: This could be a read error, since a much larger clone is one nucleotide away. This rearrangement joins TRBV13 to TRBJ2-1; 10 bases match TRBD2. CDR1 and CDR2 from the germline V gene are PRHDT and FYEKMQ (reference sequence). CDR3 length: 15 amino acids. Here the CDR3 reads CASSAGLALYNEHFF. CDR3 in DNA: TGTGCCAGCAGCGCGGGACTAGCGCTATACAATGAGCATTTCTTC.

The table lists this clonotype with many counts. The genes are TRBV4-3 and TRBJ2-7; D is undetermined. The CDR3 consists of 14 residues. V lost 1 base and J 0 bases, leaving 7 bases between the germline ends. Looked up from germline, CDR1 is LGHNA and CDR2 is YSLEER. This CDR3 is CASSQVPSSYEQYF. Written as DNA, the CDR3 is TGCGCCAGCAGCCAAGTGCCCAGCTCCTACGAGCAGTACTTC.

This clonotype appeared many times. The chain recombines TRBV12-3 or TRBV12-4 with TRBJ1-1; D unclear. Trimming stripped 3 bases from V and 7 bases from J, with 6 bases between. This CDR3 has 11 amino acids. CDR3 in DNA: TGTGCCAGCAGTTTTGGCGGTGAAGCTTTCTTT. Its translation: CASSFGGEAFF.